The 3 T cell receptor beta chains below come from one sample, sequenced in a study of control samples from healthy donors and cancer patients. The method was immunoSEQ multiplex PCR; TCRdb's version includes in-frame clones alone and lacks a portion of them. The sample holds 100,000 to 150,000 clones, about 93% seen once. The sequencing input was blood. The receptor set was obtained from a man aged 35 to 55 in good health.

The chain recombines TRBV10-3 with TRBJ2-5, with D uncertain. V was trimmed by 1 base and J by 2 bases, leaving 8 bases between them. Germline V gene lookup returns CDR1 ENHRY and CDR2 SYGVKD. CDR3 size: 14 residues. The CDR3 loop reads CAISELVGQETQYF. The CDR3 bases are TGTGCCATCAGTGAGTTAGTAGGACAAGAGACCCAGTACTTC.

The V call is TRBV11-2, the J call TRBJ1-2; D gene unclear. Trimming took 7 bases from V and 0 from J, leaving 9 bases between them. CDR1 SGHAT and CDR2 FQNNGV come from the germline V gene. This CDR3 is 13 amino acids long. CDR3: CASIGPPNYGYTF. CDR3 DNA: TGTGCCAGCATAGGGCCGCCTAACTATGGCTACACCTTC.

The J gene is TRBJ1-6, the V gene TRBV7-9; D is perhaps TRBD1 (5 bases). Germline loops: CDR1 SEHNR, CDR2 FQNEAQ (reference sequence). CDR3 length: 15 amino acids. Trimming left V 8 bases short and J 11 bases short, with 22 bases between. This chain's CDR3 is CASAPKTWDLPPLHF. As DNA, the CDR3 is TGTGCCAGCGCCCCCAAAACCTGGGACCTGCCACCCCTCCACTTT.